This T cell receptor beta chain was obtained from a study of beta chain features in type 1 diabetes. General study findings and limits: Significant though moderate, a shortening of TCRB CDR3s appeared in all four CD4+ subsets of Type 1 diabetes patients. A closer apparent resemblance between naive, central memory and Treg TCRB repertoires was seen in patients than in healthy donors.

Every single donor gave one heparinised blood draw, and these averaged roughly 120 mL. CDR3 length: 14 residues. Trimming removed 8 bases at V and 4 bases at J, with 18 bases between. Germline V gene sequence: CDR1 MNHEY, CDR2 SMNVEV (reference sequence). The isolated RNA, all of it, was reverse transcribed, so expressed TCRB transcripts were what got sequenced. TCRdb's copy holds only in-frame clones and misses some; the assay was immunoSEQ multiplex PCR. The sample shows 150,000 to 200,000 clones, approximately 10% of them seen only once. As for this clone: No antigen is known for it.

The V and J genes are TRBV27 and TRBJ2-7, with a possible D match to TRBD2 (5 bases). The sequence was collected from a woman aged 25 to 45 with type 1 diabetes. The specimen sequenced was central memory CD4+ T cells from blood. Written as DNA, the CDR3 is TGTGCCAGCCGCAGCGTGATTCGCGGGTACGAGCAGTACTTC. This gives the protein CASRSVIRGYEQYF.